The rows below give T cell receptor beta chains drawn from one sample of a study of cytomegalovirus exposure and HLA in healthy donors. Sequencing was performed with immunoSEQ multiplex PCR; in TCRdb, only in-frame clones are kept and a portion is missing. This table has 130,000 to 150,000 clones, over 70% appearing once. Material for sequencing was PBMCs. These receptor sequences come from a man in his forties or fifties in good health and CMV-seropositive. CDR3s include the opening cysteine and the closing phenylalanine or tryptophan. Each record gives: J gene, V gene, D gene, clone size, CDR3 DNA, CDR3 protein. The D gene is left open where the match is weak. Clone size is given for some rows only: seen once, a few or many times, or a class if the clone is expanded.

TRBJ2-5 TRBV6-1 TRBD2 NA TGTGCCAGCAGTGTAGCAGGGAGGGGAGAGACCCAGTACTTC CASSVAGRGETQYF
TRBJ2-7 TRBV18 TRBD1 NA TGTGCCAGCTCACCCCCCTTGGGACAGATAGACTACGAGCAGTACTTC CASSPPLGQIDYEQYF
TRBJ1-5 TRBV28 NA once TGTGCCAGCAGTTTGGGCATACCGGGACAAAATCAGCCCCAGCATTTT CASSLGIPGQNQPQHF
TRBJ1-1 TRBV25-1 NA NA TGTGCCAGCAGTAAATCAGGGATAAACACTGAAGCTTTCTTT CASSKSGINTEAFF
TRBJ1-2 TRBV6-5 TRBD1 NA TGTGCCAGCAGTTACCGGGCAGGGGGATCCGATGGCTACACCTTC CASSYRAGGSDGYTF
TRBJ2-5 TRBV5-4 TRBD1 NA TGTGCCAGCAGCCCCTCCCCGGGACAGGGTTACCAAGAGACCCAGTACTTC CASSPSPGQGYQETQYF
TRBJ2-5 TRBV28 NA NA TGTGCCAGCAGTCGGCCTCTCGGGGGACAAGAGACCCAGTACTTC CASSRPLGGQETQYF
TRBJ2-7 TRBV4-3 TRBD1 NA TGCGCCAGCAGCCAAGAAGGCAGGGGGCCGTACGAGCAGTACTTC CASSQEGRGPYEQYF
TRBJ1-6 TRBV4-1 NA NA TGCGCCAGCAGCCAAGCCAACAGCCATCGAACGAGCTCCTATAATTCACCCCTCCACTTT CASSQANSHRTSSYNSPLHF
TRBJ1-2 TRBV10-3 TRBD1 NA TGTGCCATCAGTGAGAGGGGGACAGGGGCTACGACCTATGGCTACACCTTC CAISERGTGATTYGYTF